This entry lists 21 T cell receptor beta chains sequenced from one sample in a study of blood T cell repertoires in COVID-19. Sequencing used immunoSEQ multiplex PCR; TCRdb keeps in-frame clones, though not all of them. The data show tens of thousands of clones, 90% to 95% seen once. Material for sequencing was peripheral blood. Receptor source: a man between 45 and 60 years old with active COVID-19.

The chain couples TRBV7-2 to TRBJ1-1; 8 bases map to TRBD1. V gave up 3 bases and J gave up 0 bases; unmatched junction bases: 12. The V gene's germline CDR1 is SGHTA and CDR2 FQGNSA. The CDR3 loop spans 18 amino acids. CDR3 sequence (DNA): TGTGCCAGCAGCTTTGATGGACAGGGCTGGGGTATGAACACTGAAGCTTTCTTT. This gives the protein CASSFDGQGWGMNTEAFF.

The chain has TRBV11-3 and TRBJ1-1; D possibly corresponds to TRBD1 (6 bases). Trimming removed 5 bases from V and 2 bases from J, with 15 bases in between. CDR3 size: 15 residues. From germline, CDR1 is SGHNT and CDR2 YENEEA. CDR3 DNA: TGTGCCAGCAGCGGACGACAGGCGGGCAACACTGAAGCTTTCTTT. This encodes CASSGRQAGNTEAFF.

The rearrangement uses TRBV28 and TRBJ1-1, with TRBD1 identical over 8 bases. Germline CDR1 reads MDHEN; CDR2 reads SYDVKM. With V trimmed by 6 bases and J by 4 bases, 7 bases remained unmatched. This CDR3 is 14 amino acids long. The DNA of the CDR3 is TGTGCCAGCAGGCAACCAACAGGGGGCACTGAAGCTTTCTTT. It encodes CASRQPTGGTEAFF. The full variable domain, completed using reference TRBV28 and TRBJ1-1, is DVKVTQSSRYLVKRTGEKVFLECVQDMDHENMFWYRQDPGLGLRLIYFSYDVKMKEKGDIPEGYSVSREKKERFSLILESASTNQTSMYLCASRQPTGGTEAFFGQGTRLTVV.

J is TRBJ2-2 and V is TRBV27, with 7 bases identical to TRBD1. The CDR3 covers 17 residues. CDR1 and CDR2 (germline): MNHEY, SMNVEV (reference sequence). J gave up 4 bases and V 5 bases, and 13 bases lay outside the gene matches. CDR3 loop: CASSLWARQGTTGELFF. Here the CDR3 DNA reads TGTGCCAGCAGTCTATGGGCAAGACAGGGAACCACCGGGGAGCTGTTTTTT.

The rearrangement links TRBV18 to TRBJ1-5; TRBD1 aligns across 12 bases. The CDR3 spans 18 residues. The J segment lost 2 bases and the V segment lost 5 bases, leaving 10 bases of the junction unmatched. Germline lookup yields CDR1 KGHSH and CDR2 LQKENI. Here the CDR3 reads CASSRLAGQGAGNQPQHF. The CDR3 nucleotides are TGTGCCAGCTCAAGGTTGGCGGGACAGGGGGCCGGCAATCAGCCCCAGCATTTT.

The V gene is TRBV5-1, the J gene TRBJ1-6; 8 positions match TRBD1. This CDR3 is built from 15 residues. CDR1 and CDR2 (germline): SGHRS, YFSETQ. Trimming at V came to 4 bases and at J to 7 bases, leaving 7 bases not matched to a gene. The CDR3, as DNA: TGCGCCAGCAGCAGAGCGGGACAGGCAAATTCACCCCTCCACTTT. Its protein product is CASSRAGQANSPLHF.

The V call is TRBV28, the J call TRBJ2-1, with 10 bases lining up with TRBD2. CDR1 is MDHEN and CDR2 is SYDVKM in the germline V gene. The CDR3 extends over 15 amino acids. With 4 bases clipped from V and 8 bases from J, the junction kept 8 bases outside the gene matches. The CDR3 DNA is TGTGCCAGCAGTTCCCTAGCGGGAGTCTGGGATGAGCAGTTCTTC. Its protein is CASSSLAGVWDEQFF.

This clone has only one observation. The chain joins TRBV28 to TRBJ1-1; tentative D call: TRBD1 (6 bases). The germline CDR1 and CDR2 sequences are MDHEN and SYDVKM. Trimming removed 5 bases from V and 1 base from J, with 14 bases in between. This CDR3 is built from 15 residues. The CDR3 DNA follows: TGTGCCAGCAGTCCGTTACAGGGAAGGAACACTGAAGCTTTCTTT. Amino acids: CASSPLQGRNTEAFF. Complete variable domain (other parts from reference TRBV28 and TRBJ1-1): DVKVTQSSRYLVKRTGEKVFLECVQDMDHENMFWYRQDPGLGLRLIYFSYDVKMKEKGDIPEGYSVSREKKERFSLILESASTNQTSMYLCASSPLQGRNTEAFFGQGTRLTVV.

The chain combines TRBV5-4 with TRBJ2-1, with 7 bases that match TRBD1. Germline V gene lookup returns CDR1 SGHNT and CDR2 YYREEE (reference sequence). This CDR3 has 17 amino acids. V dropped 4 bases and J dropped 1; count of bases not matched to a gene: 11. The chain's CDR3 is CASSPDSDRASYNEQFF. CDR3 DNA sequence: TGTGCCAGCAGCCCTGACTCAGACAGGGCATCCTACAATGAGCAGTTCTTC.

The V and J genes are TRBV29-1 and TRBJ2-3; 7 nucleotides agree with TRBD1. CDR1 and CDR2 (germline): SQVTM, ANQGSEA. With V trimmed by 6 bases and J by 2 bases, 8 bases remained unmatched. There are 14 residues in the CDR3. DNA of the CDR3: TGCAGCGTCCGATCACAGGGGAACACAGATACGCAGTATTTT. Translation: CSVRSQGNTDTQYF.

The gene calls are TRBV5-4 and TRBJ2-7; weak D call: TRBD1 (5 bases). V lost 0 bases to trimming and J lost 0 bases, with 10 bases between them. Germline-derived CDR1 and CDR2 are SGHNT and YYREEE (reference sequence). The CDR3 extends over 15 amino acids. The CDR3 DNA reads TGTGCCAGCAGCTTGGGGCAGGGAAGCTCCTACGAGCAGTACTTC. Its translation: CASSLGQGSSYEQYF.

The CDR3 loop reads CASSRRGQKISTNEKLFF. The CDR3 DNA sequence: TGTGCCAGCAGCAGGCGGGGACAGAAGATTTCAACTAATGAAAAACTGTTTTTT. The V and J genes are TRBV13 and TRBJ1-4; 7 positions match TRBD1. The CDR3 is 18 amino acids. Trimming cost V 5 bases and J 0 bases; bases outside gene matches: 12. CDR1 and CDR2 from the germline V gene are PRHDT and FYEKMQ (reference sequence).

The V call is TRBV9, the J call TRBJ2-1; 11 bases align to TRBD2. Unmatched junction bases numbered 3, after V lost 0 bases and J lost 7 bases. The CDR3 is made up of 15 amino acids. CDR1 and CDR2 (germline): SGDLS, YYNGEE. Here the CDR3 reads CASSVVAGGRNEQFF. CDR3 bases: TGTGCCAGCAGCGTAGTAGCGGGGGGGCGAAATGAGCAGTTCTTC.

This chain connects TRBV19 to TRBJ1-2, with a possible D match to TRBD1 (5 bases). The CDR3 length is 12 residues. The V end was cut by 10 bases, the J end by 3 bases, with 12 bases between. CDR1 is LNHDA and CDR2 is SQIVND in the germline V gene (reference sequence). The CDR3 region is CAKNGAHYGYTF. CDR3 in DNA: TGTGCCAAGAATGGGGCACACTATGGCTACACCTTC.

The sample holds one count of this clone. The CDR3 DNA reads as TGTGCCAGCAGTTTGGACACCGGGACAGGATTAAAAGCTTTCTTT. Its translation is CASSLDTGTGLKAFF. The V call is TRBV28, the J call TRBJ1-1; 8 bases match TRBD1. The length of the CDR3 is 15 residues. The germline gives CDR1 MDHEN, CDR2 SYDVKM. V trimming: 3 bases; J trimming: 9 bases; junction bases outside the gene matches: 12.

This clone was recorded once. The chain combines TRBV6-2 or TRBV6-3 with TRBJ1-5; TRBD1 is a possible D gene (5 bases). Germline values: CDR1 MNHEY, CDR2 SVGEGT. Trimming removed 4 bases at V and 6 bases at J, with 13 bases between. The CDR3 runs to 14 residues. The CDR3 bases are TGTGCCAGCAGTTTTCCAGGGATGAGTCAGCCCCAGCATTTT. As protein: CASSFPGMSQPQHF.

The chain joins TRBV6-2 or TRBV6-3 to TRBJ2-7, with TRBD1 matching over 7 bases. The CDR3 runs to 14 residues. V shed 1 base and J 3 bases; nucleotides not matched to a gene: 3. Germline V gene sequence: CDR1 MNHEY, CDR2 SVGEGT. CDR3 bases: TGTGCCAGCAGTTACTTAGACAGGGTCTACGAGCAGTACTTC. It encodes CASSYLDRVYEQYF.

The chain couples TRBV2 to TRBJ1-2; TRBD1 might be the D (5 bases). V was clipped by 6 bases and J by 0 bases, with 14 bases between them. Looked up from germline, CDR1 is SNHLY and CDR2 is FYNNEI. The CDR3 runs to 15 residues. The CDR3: CASRGLVEPNYGYTF. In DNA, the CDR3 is TGTGCCAGCAGGGGGCTTGTGGAACCTAACTATGGCTACACCTTC.

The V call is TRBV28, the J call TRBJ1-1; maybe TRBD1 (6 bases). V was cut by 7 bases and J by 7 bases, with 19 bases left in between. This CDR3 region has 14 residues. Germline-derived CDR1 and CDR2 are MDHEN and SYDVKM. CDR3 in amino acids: CASNTGIPRGEAFF. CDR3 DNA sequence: TGTGCCAGCAACACAGGGATCCCGAGAGGTGAAGCTTTCTTT. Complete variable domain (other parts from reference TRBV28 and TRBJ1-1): DVKVTQSSRYLVKRTGEKVFLECVQDMDHENMFWYRQDPGLGLRLIYFSYDVKMKEKGDIPEGYSVSREKKERFSLILESASTNQTSMYLCASNTGIPRGEAFFGQGTRLTVV.

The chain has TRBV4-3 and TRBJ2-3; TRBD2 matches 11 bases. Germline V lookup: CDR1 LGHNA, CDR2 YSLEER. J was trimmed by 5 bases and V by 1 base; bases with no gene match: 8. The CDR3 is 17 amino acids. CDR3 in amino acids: CASSQVYSGGAKDTQYF. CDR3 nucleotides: TGCGCCAGCAGCCAAGTTTATAGCGGGGGGGCCAAAGATACGCAGTATTTT.

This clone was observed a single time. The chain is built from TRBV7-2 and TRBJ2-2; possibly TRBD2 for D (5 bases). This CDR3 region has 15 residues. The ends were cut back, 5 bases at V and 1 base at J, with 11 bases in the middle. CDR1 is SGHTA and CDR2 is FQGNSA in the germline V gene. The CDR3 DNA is TGTGCCAGCAGCGTCGCGGCGGGGAACACCGGGGAGCTGTTTTTT. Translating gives CASSVAAGNTGELFF.